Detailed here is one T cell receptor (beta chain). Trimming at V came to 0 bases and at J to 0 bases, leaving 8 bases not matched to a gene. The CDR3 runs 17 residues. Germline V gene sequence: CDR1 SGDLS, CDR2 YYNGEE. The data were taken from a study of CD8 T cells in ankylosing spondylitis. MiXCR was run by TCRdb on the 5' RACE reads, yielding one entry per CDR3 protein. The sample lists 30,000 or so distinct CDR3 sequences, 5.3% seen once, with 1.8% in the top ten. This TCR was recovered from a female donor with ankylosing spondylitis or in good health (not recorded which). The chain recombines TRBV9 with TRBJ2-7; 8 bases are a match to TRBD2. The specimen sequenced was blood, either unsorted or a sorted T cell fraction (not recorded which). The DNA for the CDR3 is TGTGCCAGCAGCGTAGGAGGCGGAGCGGGGGACTCCTACGAGCAGTACTTC. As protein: CASSVGGGAGDSYEQYF.